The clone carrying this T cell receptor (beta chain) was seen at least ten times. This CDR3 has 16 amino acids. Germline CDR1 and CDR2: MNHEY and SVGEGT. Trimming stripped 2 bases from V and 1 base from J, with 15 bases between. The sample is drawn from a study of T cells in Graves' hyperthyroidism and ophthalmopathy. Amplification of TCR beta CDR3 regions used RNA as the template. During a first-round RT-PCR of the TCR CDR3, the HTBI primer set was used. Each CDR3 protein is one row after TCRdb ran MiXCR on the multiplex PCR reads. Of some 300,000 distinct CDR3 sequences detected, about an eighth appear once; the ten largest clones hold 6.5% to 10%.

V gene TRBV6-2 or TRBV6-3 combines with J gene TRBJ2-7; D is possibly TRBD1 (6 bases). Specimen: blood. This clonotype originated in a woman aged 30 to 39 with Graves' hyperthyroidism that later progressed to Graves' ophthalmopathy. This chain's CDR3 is CASSYVHGTSSYEQYF. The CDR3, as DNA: TGTGCCAGCAGTTACGTACACGGGACATCGTCCTACGAGCAGTACTTC.